The clone carrying this T cell receptor beta chain was counted ten times or more. This entry is derived from a study of patients and donors after allogeneic stem cell transplantation. Germline V gives CDR1 MDHEN, CDR2 SYDVKM. This CDR3 contains 15 residues. The V gene end was trimmed by 2 bases and the J gene end by 6 bases; junction bases not matched to a gene: 7. TCRdb independently ran MiXCR on the RT-PCR reads; one entry per CDR3 protein. The sample comprises about 31,000 distinct CDR3 sequences, nearly 7% of which are singletons, and approximately 35% rests with the top ten. The chain joins TRBV28 to TRBJ1-5; 7 bases match TRBD1. This receptor was taken from a human donor who was either an allogeneic HSCT recipient or a stem cell or donor lymphocyte infusion donor (not recorded which). It is not recorded whose cells these are; they may come from a transplant donor. The sequencing sample was made of blood, either unsorted or a sorted T cell fraction (not recorded which). The DNA of the CDR3 is TGTGCCAGCAGTTTACCAGGGGGGAAATTTCAGCCCCAGCATTTT. Translating it yields CASSLPGGKFQPQHF.